This T cell receptor beta chain is from a study of identical twins. General study results and limits: The models gave estimates that fell short of the out-of-frame TCR alpha sharing seen in monozygotic twins.

This clonotype appeared a few times. Its antigen is unidentified. The germline CDR1 and CDR2 sequences are LGHNA and YNFKEQ. Germline trimming cut 4 bases from V and 4 bases from J; bases unmatched to any gene: 17. The CDR3 loop spans 19 amino acids. Using its own MiXCR run on the 5' RACE reads, TCRdb lists one record per CDR3 protein. There are about 500,000 distinct CDR3 sequences in the sample; roughly an eighth occur only once, and approximately 0.98% lies in the top ten. The same data also contributed to another study, on yellow fever vaccine responses in identical twins.

This sequence was found in a woman in her late teens or twenties in good health. Specimen: CD4+ T cells sorted from blood. This sequence joins TRBV4-2 and TRBJ2-1; TRBD1 matches 9 bases. The CDR3 spells CASSPRSMRGQGPYNEQFF. The CDR3 DNA follows: TGTGCCAGCAGCCCGCGCAGTATGCGGGGACAGGGACCATACAATGAGCAGTTCTTC.